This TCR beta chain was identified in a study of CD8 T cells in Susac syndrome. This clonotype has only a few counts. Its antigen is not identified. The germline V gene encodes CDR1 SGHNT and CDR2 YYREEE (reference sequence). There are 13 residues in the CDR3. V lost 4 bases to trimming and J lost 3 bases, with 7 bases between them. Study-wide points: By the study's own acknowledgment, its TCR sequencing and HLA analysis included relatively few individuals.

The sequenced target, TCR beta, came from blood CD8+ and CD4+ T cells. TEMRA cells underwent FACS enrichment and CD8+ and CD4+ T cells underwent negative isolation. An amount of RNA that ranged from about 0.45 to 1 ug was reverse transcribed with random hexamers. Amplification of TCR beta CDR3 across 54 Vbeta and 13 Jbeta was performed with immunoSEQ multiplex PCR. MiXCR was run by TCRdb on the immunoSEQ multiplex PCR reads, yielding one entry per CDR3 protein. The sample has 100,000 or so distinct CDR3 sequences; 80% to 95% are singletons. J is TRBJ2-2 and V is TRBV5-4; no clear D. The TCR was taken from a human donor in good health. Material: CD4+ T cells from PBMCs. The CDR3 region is CASSPTDTGELFF. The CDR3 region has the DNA TGTGCCAGCAGCCCAACCGACACCGGGGAGCTGTTTTTT. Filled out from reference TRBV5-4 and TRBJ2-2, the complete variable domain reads ETGVTQSPTHLIKTRGQQVTLRCSSQSGHNTVSWYQQALGQGPQFIFQYYREEENGRGNFPPRFSGLQFPNYSSELNVNALELDDSALYLCASSPTDTGELFFGEGSRLTVL.